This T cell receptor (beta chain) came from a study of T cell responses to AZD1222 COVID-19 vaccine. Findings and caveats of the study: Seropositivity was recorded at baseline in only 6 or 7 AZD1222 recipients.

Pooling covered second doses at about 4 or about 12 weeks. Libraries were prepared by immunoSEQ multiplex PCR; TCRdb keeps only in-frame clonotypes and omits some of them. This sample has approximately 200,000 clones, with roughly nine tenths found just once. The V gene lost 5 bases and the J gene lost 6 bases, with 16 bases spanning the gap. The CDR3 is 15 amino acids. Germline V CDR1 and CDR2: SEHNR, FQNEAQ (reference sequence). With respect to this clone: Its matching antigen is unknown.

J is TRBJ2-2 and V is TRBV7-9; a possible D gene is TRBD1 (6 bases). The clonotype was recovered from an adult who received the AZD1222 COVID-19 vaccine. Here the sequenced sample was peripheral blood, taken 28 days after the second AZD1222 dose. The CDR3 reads CASSPPTGIAGELFF. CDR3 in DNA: TGTGCCAGCAGCCCTCCAACAGGGATCGCCGGGGAGCTGTTTTTT.